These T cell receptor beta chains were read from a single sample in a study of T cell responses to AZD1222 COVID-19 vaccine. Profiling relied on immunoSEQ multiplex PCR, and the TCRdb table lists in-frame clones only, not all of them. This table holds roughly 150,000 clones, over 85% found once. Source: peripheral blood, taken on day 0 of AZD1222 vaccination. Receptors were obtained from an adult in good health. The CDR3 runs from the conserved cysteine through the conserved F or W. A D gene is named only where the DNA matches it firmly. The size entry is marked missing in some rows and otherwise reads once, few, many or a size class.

cdr3_nt: TGTGCCAGCAGCCGGGGCAGGGGCCGCCTAGGGTACAATGAGCAGTTCTTC
cdr3_aa: CASSRGRGRLGYNEQFF
v_call: TRBV7-2
clone_size: -
d_call: -
cdr3_length: 17
j_call: TRBJ2-1

cdr3_nt: TGTGCCAGCAGCGTAAGGAGCGGGGGGGACAATGAGCAGTTCTTC
cdr3_aa: CASSVRSGGDNEQFF
v_call: TRBV9
clone_size: -
d_call: TRBD2
cdr3_length: 15
j_call: TRBJ2-1

cdr3_nt: TGTGCCAGCAGCCCGACAGGGACTAATTCACCCCTCCACTTT
cdr3_aa: CASSPTGTNSPLHF
v_call: TRBV7-2
clone_size: -
d_call: TRBD1
cdr3_length: 14
j_call: TRBJ1-6

cdr3_nt: TGTGCCAGCAGTGAATTCGGACAGTATGGCTACACCTTC
cdr3_aa: CASSEFGQYGYTF
v_call: TRBV6-1
clone_size: -
d_call: -
cdr3_length: 13
j_call: TRBJ1-2

cdr3_nt: TGTGCCAGCAGCCCATCTACAGGCAACTATGGCTACACCTTC
cdr3_aa: CASSPSTGNYGYTF
v_call: TRBV7-8
clone_size: -
d_call: -
cdr3_length: 14
j_call: TRBJ1-2

cdr3_nt: TGTGCCAGCAGCCTGCAGAACACCGGGGAGCTGTTTTTT
cdr3_aa: CASSLQNTGELFF
v_call: TRBV14
clone_size: -
d_call: -
cdr3_length: 13
j_call: TRBJ2-2

cdr3_nt: TGTGCCAGTAGTATTCCATCCAGGGGTAGCAATCAGCCCCAGCATTTT
cdr3_aa: CASSIPSRGSNQPQHF
v_call: TRBV19
clone_size: -
d_call: -
cdr3_length: 16
j_call: TRBJ1-5

cdr3_nt: TGTGCCAGCAGTTCCCCCCCAAGGAATGAGCAGTTCTTC
cdr3_aa: CASSSPPRNEQFF
v_call: TRBV6-5
clone_size: -
d_call: -
cdr3_length: 13
j_call: TRBJ2-1

cdr3_nt: TGTGCCAGCAGCAAAGTGGGAGTTCAGGGGGCGCACACAGATACGCAGTATTTT
cdr3_aa: CASSKVGVQGAHTDTQYF
v_call: TRBV21-1
clone_size: -
d_call: -
cdr3_length: 18
j_call: TRBJ2-3

cdr3_nt: TGTGCCAGCAGTATCAATGAAAAACTGTTTTTT
cdr3_aa: CASSINEKLFF
v_call: TRBV27
clone_size: -
d_call: -
cdr3_length: 11
j_call: TRBJ1-4

cdr3_nt: TGCGCCAGCAGTCTCCGACTAGCGAGTACCTACGAGCAGTACTTC
cdr3_aa: CASSLRLASTYEQYF
v_call: TRBV4-3
clone_size: -
d_call: TRBD2
cdr3_length: 15
j_call: TRBJ2-7

cdr3_nt: TGTGCCAGCAGCTTCCCTAGCGGGGGGATCTCTAGCACAGATACGCAGTATTTT
cdr3_aa: CASSFPSGGISSTDTQYF
v_call: TRBV11-2
clone_size: -
d_call: TRBD2
cdr3_length: 18
j_call: TRBJ2-3

cdr3_nt: TGTGCCAGCAGAACGGGGACAGGGGGCATCTACGAGCAGTACTTC
cdr3_aa: CASRTGTGGIYEQYF
v_call: TRBV6-5
clone_size: once
d_call: TRBD1
cdr3_length: 15
j_call: TRBJ2-7

cdr3_nt: TGCGCCAGCAGCCAACAGACAGGGGGCGACTATGGCTACACCTTC
cdr3_aa: CASSQQTGGDYGYTF
v_call: TRBV4-3
clone_size: -
d_call: TRBD1
cdr3_length: 15
j_call: TRBJ1-2

cdr3_nt: TGCAGTGCTAGCTACCTCTACGAGCAGTACTTC
cdr3_aa: CSASYLYEQYF
v_call: TRBV20-1
clone_size: -
d_call: -
cdr3_length: 11
j_call: TRBJ2-7

cdr3_nt: TGTGCCAGCAGTCCCCAGGGTTTAGAGCAGTTCTTC
cdr3_aa: CASSPQGLEQFF
v_call: TRBV2
clone_size: -
d_call: -
cdr3_length: 12
j_call: TRBJ2-1

cdr3_nt: TGTGCCAGCAGCTTAGGGGGCCTTTACAATGAGCAGTTCTTC
cdr3_aa: CASSLGGLYNEQFF
v_call: TRBV11-2
clone_size: -
d_call: -
cdr3_length: 14
j_call: TRBJ2-1

cdr3_nt: TGTGCCAGCAGTGAGCGGCTAGCGACCTACGAGCAGTACTTC
cdr3_aa: CASSERLATYEQYF
v_call: TRBV2
clone_size: -
d_call: -
cdr3_length: 14
j_call: TRBJ2-7

cdr3_nt: TGTGCCACCAGCAGGACTAGCGGGCCCACAGATACGCAGTATTTT
cdr3_aa: CATSRTSGPTDTQYF
v_call: TRBV15
clone_size: -
d_call: TRBD2
cdr3_length: 15
j_call: TRBJ2-3

cdr3_nt: TGTGCCAGCAGCTTATCATCGGGGTACAATCAGCCCCAGCATTTT
cdr3_aa: CASSLSSGYNQPQHF
v_call: TRBV7-8
clone_size: -
d_call: -
cdr3_length: 15
j_call: TRBJ1-5

cdr3_nt: TGCGCCAGCAGCTTCGGGACTAGCGGGAACAATGAGCAGTTCTTC
cdr3_aa: CASSFGTSGNNEQFF
v_call: TRBV5-1
clone_size: -
d_call: TRBD2
cdr3_length: 15
j_call: TRBJ2-1

cdr3_nt: TGTGCCAGCAGCCCAGTGGCGGATCCCACAGATACGCAGTATTTT
cdr3_aa: CASSPVADPTDTQYF
v_call: TRBV9
clone_size: -
d_call: -
cdr3_length: 15
j_call: TRBJ2-3

cdr3_nt: TGCGCCAGCAGCCAAGACTACTACAATGAGCAGTTCTTC
cdr3_aa: CASSQDYYNEQFF
v_call: TRBV4-1
clone_size: -
d_call: -
cdr3_length: 13
j_call: TRBJ2-1

cdr3_nt: TGTGCCAGTAGAATGACTAGCGTAGACAATGAGCAGTTCTTC
cdr3_aa: CASRMTSVDNEQFF
v_call: TRBV19
clone_size: -
d_call: TRBD2
cdr3_length: 14
j_call: TRBJ2-1

cdr3_nt: TGCAGCGTTGAGCGGGGGGCGGGTGAAGCTTTCTTT
cdr3_aa: CSVERGAGEAFF
v_call: TRBV29-1
clone_size: -
d_call: -
cdr3_length: 12
j_call: TRBJ1-1

cdr3_nt: TGCGCCAGCAGCCAAATAGTGGATCAGCCCCAGCATTTT
cdr3_aa: CASSQIVDQPQHF
v_call: TRBV4-3
clone_size: -
d_call: -
cdr3_length: 13
j_call: TRBJ1-5

cdr3_nt: TGTGCCAGCAGCTTAAGTAGCTACTCTGGAAACACCATATATTTT
cdr3_aa: CASSLSSYSGNTIYF
v_call: TRBV11-2
clone_size: -
d_call: -
cdr3_length: 15
j_call: TRBJ1-3

cdr3_nt: TGTGCCAGCAGTTACACCCTGACAGGGTCGAATTCTTATGGCTACACCTTC
cdr3_aa: CASSYTLTGSNSYGYTF
v_call: TRBV6-2/TRBV6-3
clone_size: -
d_call: TRBD1
cdr3_length: 17
j_call: TRBJ1-2

cdr3_nt: TGTGCCTGGAGTCCCTGGACAGGAGGGGCCTACGAGCAGTACTTC
cdr3_aa: CAWSPWTGGAYEQYF
v_call: TRBV30
clone_size: -
d_call: -
cdr3_length: 15
j_call: TRBJ2-7

cdr3_nt: TGTGCCAGCAGTAGCGTGGACGCGGGACAGTTCTATGGCTACACCTTC
cdr3_aa: CASSSVDAGQFYGYTF
v_call: TRBV6-6
clone_size: -
d_call: TRBD1
cdr3_length: 16
j_call: TRBJ1-2

cdr3_nt: TGTGCCAGCAGCCACGGACTAGCGGGGGCTTCCGGGGATGAGCAGTTCTTC
cdr3_aa: CASSHGLAGASGDEQFF
v_call: TRBV3-1/TRBV3-2
clone_size: -
d_call: TRBD2
cdr3_length: 17
j_call: TRBJ2-1

cdr3_nt: TGTGCCAGTAGTCCCCTCGGACAGGGGATAGATTCACCCCTCCACTTT
cdr3_aa: CASSPLGQGIDSPLHF
v_call: TRBV19
clone_size: once
d_call: TRBD1
cdr3_length: 16
j_call: TRBJ1-6

cdr3_nt: TGTGCCAGCAGTTACAGGGAATATCAGCCCCAGCATTTT
cdr3_aa: CASSYREYQPQHF
v_call: TRBV12-3/TRBV12-4
clone_size: -
d_call: -
cdr3_length: 13
j_call: TRBJ1-5

cdr3_nt: TGTGCCAGCAGCTTGCCAGAAGCGGGGGGGAGGACAGATACGCAGTATTTT
cdr3_aa: CASSLPEAGGRTDTQYF
v_call: TRBV5-4
clone_size: -
d_call: TRBD2
cdr3_length: 17
j_call: TRBJ2-3

cdr3_nt: TGCGCCAGCAGCCCGACTAGCGGGAGGGCCGGGGAGCAGTACTTC
cdr3_aa: CASSPTSGRAGEQYF
v_call: TRBV4-1
clone_size: -
d_call: TRBD2
cdr3_length: 15
j_call: TRBJ2-7

cdr3_nt: TGTGCCAGCAGCTTCCGGGCAGCGGGAACCTACGAGCAGTACTTC
cdr3_aa: CASSFRAAGTYEQYF
v_call: TRBV11-1
clone_size: -
d_call: TRBD2
cdr3_length: 15
j_call: TRBJ2-7

cdr3_nt: TGTGCCAGCAGACGGGGACAGGGGGCCGGGGAGCTGTTTTTT
cdr3_aa: CASRRGQGAGELFF
v_call: TRBV6-6
clone_size: -
d_call: TRBD1
cdr3_length: 14
j_call: TRBJ2-2

cdr3_nt: TGTGCCAGCAGCCAAGCCCTAGCGGGACAAGGGGCCCAGTACTTC
cdr3_aa: CASSQALAGQGAQYF
v_call: TRBV3-1/TRBV3-2
clone_size: -
d_call: TRBD2
cdr3_length: 15
j_call: TRBJ2-5

cdr3_nt: TGTGCCAGCAGTGATCGGTCTGGGGGCACCAATGAGCAGTTCTTC
cdr3_aa: CASSDRSGGTNEQFF
v_call: TRBV6-1
clone_size: -
d_call: -
cdr3_length: 15
j_call: TRBJ2-1

cdr3_nt: TGTGCCAGCAGTTGGGCGGGGGGGCCGGAGACCCAGTACTTC
cdr3_aa: CASSWAGGPETQYF
v_call: TRBV6-2/TRBV6-3
clone_size: -
d_call: TRBD2
cdr3_length: 14
j_call: TRBJ2-5

cdr3_nt: TGTGCCAGCAGCAACCCCGGGACAGGGGGCTACGAGCAGTACTTC
cdr3_aa: CASSNPGTGGYEQYF
v_call: TRBV11-2
clone_size: -
d_call: TRBD1
cdr3_length: 15
j_call: TRBJ2-7

cdr3_nt: TGTGCCAGCAGCTTAGATCTGGGTAGCACAGATACGCAGTATTTT
cdr3_aa: CASSLDLGSTDTQYF
v_call: TRBV7-9
clone_size: -
d_call: -
cdr3_length: 15
j_call: TRBJ2-3

cdr3_nt: TGTGCCAGCAGTGATCACAGGGCTGAAGCTTTCTTT
cdr3_aa: CASSDHRAEAFF
v_call: TRBV6-1
clone_size: -
d_call: -
cdr3_length: 12
j_call: TRBJ1-1

cdr3_nt: TGCGCCAGCAGCCAAGGCGGAATGGGGCAGGGAGACGAGCAGTACTTC
cdr3_aa: CASSQGGMGQGDEQYF
v_call: TRBV4-1
clone_size: -
d_call: -
cdr3_length: 16
j_call: TRBJ2-7

cdr3_nt: TGTGCCAGCAGTTTAAGGGGACAGGGCTACGAGCAGTACTTC
cdr3_aa: CASSLRGQGYEQYF
v_call: TRBV6-5
clone_size: once
d_call: TRBD1
cdr3_length: 14
j_call: TRBJ2-7

cdr3_nt: TGCGCCAGCAGCTTGCTAGCGGGAGGTTCCTACGAGCAGTACTTC
cdr3_aa: CASSLLAGGSYEQYF
v_call: TRBV5-1
clone_size: -
d_call: TRBD2
cdr3_length: 15
j_call: TRBJ2-7

cdr3_nt: TGTGCCAGCAGCCGGGACATAAAAGGCTACACCTTC
cdr3_aa: CASSRDIKGYTF
v_call: TRBV7-9
clone_size: -
d_call: -
cdr3_length: 12
j_call: TRBJ1-2

cdr3_nt: TGCGCCAGCAGCTTGGAACGGTTAGGAGGTGGCTACACCTTC
cdr3_aa: CASSLERLGGGYTF
v_call: TRBV5-1
clone_size: -
d_call: -
cdr3_length: 14
j_call: TRBJ1-2

cdr3_nt: TGTGCCAGCAACCCGGGGGCGAATGAGCAGTTCTTC
cdr3_aa: CASNPGANEQFF
v_call: TRBV12-3/TRBV12-4
clone_size: -
d_call: -
cdr3_length: 12
j_call: TRBJ2-1

cdr3_nt: TGTGCCAGTAGTATGGGAAGTTCCCTAAGCTCCTACAATGAGCAGTTCTTC
cdr3_aa: CASSMGSSLSSYNEQFF
v_call: TRBV19
clone_size: -
d_call: -
cdr3_length: 17
j_call: TRBJ2-1

cdr3_nt: TGTGCCAGCAGTTACGGGAAAAGACCCCAGCCCCAGCATTTT
cdr3_aa: CASSYGKRPQPQHF
v_call: TRBV6-2/TRBV6-3
clone_size: -
d_call: -
cdr3_length: 14
j_call: TRBJ1-5

cdr3_nt: TGTGCCAGCAGTGAAGTGGGGGTTAGAGAAAAACTGTTTTTT
cdr3_aa: CASSEVGVREKLFF
v_call: TRBV6-1
clone_size: once
d_call: -
cdr3_length: 14
j_call: TRBJ1-4

cdr3_nt: TGTGCCAGCAGCTTAGAATGGTTTAGCGGCTACACCTTC
cdr3_aa: CASSLEWFSGYTF
v_call: TRBV11-2
clone_size: -
d_call: -
cdr3_length: 13
j_call: TRBJ1-2

cdr3_nt: TGTGCCAGCTCACCAGGACAGACCGGGGAGCTGTTTTTT
cdr3_aa: CASSPGQTGELFF
v_call: TRBV18
clone_size: -
d_call: -
cdr3_length: 13
j_call: TRBJ2-2

cdr3_nt: TGTGCCTGGAGTGAGGCAGGGCACACTGAAGCTTTCTTT
cdr3_aa: CAWSEAGHTEAFF
v_call: TRBV30
clone_size: -
d_call: -
cdr3_length: 13
j_call: TRBJ1-1